Each of the 5 T cell receptor beta chains below was sequenced from the same sample in a study of control samples from healthy donors and cancer patients. Assay: immunoSEQ multiplex PCR; the TCRdb copy retains only in-frame clones and omits some. The repertoire holds around 99,000 clones, 90% seen once, with 4% to 4.5% in the top ten. The sample comprised blood. The receptors originated from a human donor in good health. The donor label of this sample is uncertain.

The chain recombines TRBV9 with TRBJ2-2, with no clear D. The germline CDR1 and CDR2 sequences are SGDLS and YYNGEE. CDR3 length equals 13 residues. Trimming took off 2 bases at V and 4 bases at J, with 6 bases between the two ends. CDR3 sequence: CASSVMSTGELFF. The CDR3 DNA sequence: TGTGCCAGCAGCGTCATGAGCACCGGGGAGCTGTTTTTT.

This clone came up a few times. The chain links TRBV9 to TRBJ1-2, with a tentative D call TRBD1 (6 bases). V lost 4 bases to trimming and J lost 5 bases, with 18 bases between them. The CDR3 consists of 15 residues. The germline V gene encodes CDR1 SGDLS and CDR2 YYNGEE. The CDR3, as DNA: TGTGCCAGCAGCTTCAGACAGGATTCCGTTTATGGCTACACCTTC. Protein: CASSFRQDSVYGYTF.

This chain links TRBV19 with TRBJ2-1, with 7 bases identical to TRBD1. J gave up 5 bases and V 1 base, and 8 bases lay outside the gene matches. Germline assignment: CDR1 LNHDA and CDR2 SQIVND (reference sequence). This CDR3 has 16 amino acids. CDR3: CASSIAGRGMDNEQFF. The CDR3 nucleotides are TGTGCCAGTAGTATAGCGGGCAGGGGGATGGACAATGAGCAGTTCTTC.

The chain joins TRBV28 to TRBJ1-1, with D perhaps TRBD1 (5 bases). CDR1 MDHEN and CDR2 SYDVKM come from the germline V gene. This CDR3 spans 15 amino acids. V lost 5 bases to trimming and J lost 6 bases, with 19 bases between them. CDR3 nucleotide sequence: TGTGCCAGCAGTATAGCCGGGGGACTAAATGCTGAAGCTTTCTTT. It encodes CASSIAGGLNAEAFF.

This clone appeared once. This sequence joins TRBV29-1 and TRBJ2-1; D is possibly TRBD2 (5 bases). Trimming stripped 4 bases from V and 0 bases from J, with 10 bases between. CDR1 is SQVTM and CDR2 is ANQGSEA in the germline V gene. This CDR3 has 14 residues. The CDR3 bases are TGCAGCGTTGGGACTCACAGCTCCTACAATGAGCAGTTCTTC. Translated: CSVGTHSSYNEQFF.